Reported below is one TCR beta chain. Trimming pared 3 bases from V and 3 bases from J, leaving 13 bases between. The CDR3 runs to 14 residues. In germline, CDR1 is SGDLS, CDR2 YYNGEE. This sample is drawn from a study of OX40 agonist ivuxolimab in advanced cancers. Study-wide background: The dose of intravenous ivuxolimab that patients received every 2 weeks ranged from 0.01 to 10 mg/kg. Patients enrolled in dose escalation were diagnosed with hepatocellular carcinoma, melanoma, renal cell or head and neck cancer. Males comprised 82.7% of the group, whose mean age was about 62 years (range roughly 20 to 85).

Measured with immunoSEQ multiplex PCR; TCRdb has only the in-frame clones, and not every one. The sample includes 60,000 or so clones, 86% of them seen just once. The sample was CD4+ or CD8+ T cells sorted from blood, taken in a trial of the OX40 agonist ivuxolimab. This chain joins TRBV9 and TRBJ2-7; D might be TRBD1 (5 bases). This clonotype originated in an adult with an advanced solid tumor such as melanoma, head and neck, liver or kidney cancer. This chain's CDR3 is CASSAGYSFYEQYF. DNA for the CDR3: TGTGCCAGCAGCGCAGGGTATAGCTTCTACGAGCAGTACTTC.